This T cell receptor beta chain was captured by sequencing in a study of T cells in localized non-small cell lung cancer. Study observations and caveats: The study detected a median roughly 56 of the top 100 tumor clones in adjacent lung.

The ends lost 5 bases at V and 4 bases at J; junction bases unmatched: 4. The length of the CDR3 is 14 residues. Germline V lookup: CDR1 SEHNR, CDR2 FQNEAQ (reference sequence). The method was immunoSEQ multiplex PCR; TCRdb's version includes in-frame clones alone and lacks a portion of them. The sample lists about 34,000 clones; roughly 78% were seen once. About this clone itself: As yet, its antigen is unknown.

The starting material was peripheral blood, obtained before any cancer treatment. The chain recombines TRBV7-9 with TRBJ2-5, with 10 bases lining up with TRBD2. The TCR originated in a male donor at least 60 years old with stage II squamous cell lung carcinoma. CDR3 sequence reads: CASSPSGSGETQYF. In nucleotides, the CDR3 is TGTGCCAGCAGCCCTAGCGGGAGCGGAGAGACCCAGTACTTC.